These 32 T cell receptor beta chains originate from one sample sequenced in a study of blood T cell repertoires in COVID-19. Libraries were prepared by immunoSEQ multiplex PCR; TCRdb keeps only in-frame clonotypes and omits some of them. The sample yields about 200,000 clones, about 88% seen once. The sequenced sample consisted of peripheral blood. The receptors come from a man aged 50-60 years with COVID-19, enrolled during active disease.

The gene calls are TRBV5-1 and TRBJ2-2, with D perhaps TRBD1 (6 bases). Trimming left V 1 base short and J 1 base short, with 8 bases between. This CDR3 contains 15 residues. Germline V gene lookup returns CDR1 SGHRS and CDR2 YFSETQ. The chain's CDR3 is CASSLSRGNTGELFF. The CDR3 DNA sequence: TGCGCCAGCAGCTTGTCCAGGGGGAACACCGGGGAGCTGTTTTTT.

This chain links TRBV6-2 or TRBV6-3 with TRBJ1-5; 9 nucleotides match TRBD1. With V trimmed by 2 bases and J by 0 bases, 8 bases remained unmatched. CDR1 MNHEY and CDR2 SVGEGT come from the germline V gene. This CDR3 has 18 amino acids. As DNA, the CDR3 is TGTGCCAGCAGTTACGATGGACAGGGGATCCTTAGCAATCAGCCCCAGCATTTT. Translating it yields CASSYDGQGILSNQPQHF.

The J gene is TRBJ2-3, the V gene TRBV4-1, with D perhaps matching TRBD2 (6 bases). The CDR3 extends over 15 amino acids. V dropped 4 bases and J dropped 2 bases, with 13 bases sitting between them. In germline, CDR1 is MGHRA, CDR2 YSYEKL. As DNA, the CDR3 is TGCGCCAGCAGCCCACACCTAGCGTACACAGATACGCAGTATTTT. This translates into CASSPHLAYTDTQYF.

The rearrangement links TRBV12-3 or TRBV12-4 to TRBJ2-2, with D unclear. V was shortened by 7 bases and J by 6 bases, with 6 bases between the two germline ends. The CDR3 is 11 amino acids. The CDR3 loop reads CASTSAGELFF. The CDR3 DNA reads as TGTGCCAGCACCTCTGCCGGGGAGCTGTTTTTT.

The genes are TRBV7-6 and TRBJ2-2, with 8 bases fitting TRBD1. Germline V gene sequence: CDR1 SGHVS, CDR2 FNYEAQ. This CDR3 region has 18 residues. With 1 base clipped from V and 5 bases from J, the junction kept 12 bases outside the gene matches. CDR3 DNA: TGTGCCAGCAGCTTAGTTACGTTTGGGACAGGAAGGACCGGGGAGCTGTTTTTT. Protein sequence: CASSLVTFGTGRTGELFF.

The CDR3 region is CASSEVASGYADTQYF. For the CDR3, the DNA is TGCGCCAGCAGTGAGGTGGCTAGCGGATATGCAGATACGCAGTATTTT. The V gene is TRBV10-1, the J gene TRBJ2-3; 7 bases line up with TRBD2. This CDR3 region has 16 residues. V trimming: 2 bases; J trimming: 4 bases; junction bases outside the gene matches: 9. Germline lookup yields CDR1 WNHNN and CDR2 SYGVQD (reference sequence).

The chain joins TRBV10-3 to TRBJ2-2; 7 positions match TRBD2. The germline CDR1 and CDR2 sequences are ENHRY and SYGVKD. The CDR3 extends over 15 amino acids. The CDR3 DNA reads TGTGGGCCGAACCCAGGCGGGAGTAACACCGGGGAGCTGTTTTTT. Its protein product is CGPNPGGSNTGELFF.

In DNA, the CDR3 is TGCAGCGTTGCCGAGGGTTTTCAGCCCCAGCATTTT. Its translation: CSVAEGFQPQHF. The J gene is TRBJ1-5, the V gene TRBV29-1; D is uncertain. The CDR3 has 12 amino acids. Germline V lookup: CDR1 SQVTM, CDR2 ANQGSEA. Between the trimmed V and J ends, which lost 4 bases and 6 bases, there was a span of 10 bases.

The CDR3, as DNA: TGTGCCAGCAGCGGAGACGGGACTAGCGGGAGATTAGATGAGCAGTTCTTC. It yields the protein CASSGDGTSGRLDEQFF. The V and J genes are TRBV7-9 and TRBJ2-1, with TRBD2 matching over 14 bases. The CDR3 has 17 amino acids. The J segment lost 8 bases and the V segment lost 5 bases, leaving 11 bases of the junction unmatched. Per the germline V gene, CDR1 is SEHNR and CDR2 is FQNEAQ (reference sequence). The full variable domain, its missing parts supplied by reference TRBV7-9 and TRBJ2-1, is DTGVSQNPRHKITKRGQNVTFRCDPISEHNRLYWYRQTLGQGPEFLTYFQNEAQLEKSRLLSDRFSAERPKGSFSTLEIQRTEQGDSAMYLCASSGDGTSGRLDEQFFGPGTRLTVL.

V usage is TRBV2 and J usage is TRBJ1-5; D perhaps matches TRBD1 (5 bases). Germline V gene data show CDR1 as SNHLY and CDR2 as FYNNEI. Trimming cost V 4 bases and J 5 bases, with 12 bases left between them. The CDR3 has 14 amino acids. CDR3 sequence: CASSGQLGDQPQHF. CDR3 DNA: TGTGCCAGCAGTGGACAGCTGGGCGATCAGCCCCAGCATTTT.

CDR3 residues: CASSDWGQGAYEQYF. Here the CDR3 DNA reads TGTGCCAGCAGCGACTGGGGACAGGGAGCCTACGAGCAGTACTTC. The genes are TRBV7-6 and TRBJ2-7; TRBD1 matches at 9 bases. Germline lookup yields CDR1 SGHVS and CDR2 FNYEAQ. The CDR3 has 15 residues. J was trimmed by 2 bases and V by 5 bases; bases with no gene match: 7.

V and J are TRBV24-1 and TRBJ2-7, with a weak D call TRBD1 (5 bases). The CDR3 consists of 12 residues. Germline CDR1 reads KGHDR; CDR2 reads SFDVKD. V was trimmed by 9 bases and J by 2 bases, leaving 10 bases between them. Written as DNA, the CDR3 is TGTGCCACCGAGGACATAGCCTACGAGCAGTACTTC. Residues: CATEDIAYEQYF.

The chain uses TRBV6-5 and TRBJ1-5; D is undetermined. The germline V gene has CDR1 MNHEY and CDR2 SVGAGI. Trimming took 6 bases from V and 5 from J, leaving 8 bases between them. The CDR3 length is 12 residues. The CDR3 region has the DNA TGTGCCAGCAGGAGGTTAGATCAGCCCCAGCATTTT. Protein product: CASRRLDQPQHF.

V and J are TRBV7-6 and TRBJ2-1, with 8 bases fitting TRBD2. Germline V CDR1 and CDR2: SGHVS, FNYEAQ. The CDR3 has 16 amino acids. Unmatched junction bases numbered 9, after V lost 1 base and J lost 7 bases. CDR3 protein: CASSLVAGGQGNEQFF. CDR3 coding DNA: TGTGCCAGCAGCTTAGTCGCGGGGGGCCAGGGAAATGAGCAGTTCTTC. Using reference TRBV7-6 and TRBJ2-1 for the parts outside the CDR3, the full variable domain is GAGVSQSPRYKVTKRGQDVALRCDPISGHVSLYWYRQALGQGPEFLTYFNYEAQQDKSGLPNDRFSAERPEGSISTLTIQRTEQRDSAMYRCASSLVAGGQGNEQFFGPGTRLTVL.

The V and J genes are TRBV9 and TRBJ2-1; 10 bases line up with TRBD2. Germline-derived CDR1 and CDR2 are SGDLS and YYNGEE. V lost 3 bases and J lost 13; bases outside the gene matches: 7. This CDR3 region has 13 residues. The CDR3 spells CASSAALAGKQFF. CDR3 DNA: TGTGCCAGCAGCGCGGCACTAGCGGGAAAACAGTTCTTC.

The V gene is TRBV2, the J gene TRBJ1-4; 9 positions agree with TRBD1. CDR3 length equals 15 residues. With V trimmed by 8 bases and J by 7 bases, 11 bases remained unmatched. In germline, CDR1 is SNHLY, CDR2 FYNNEI. CDR3 residues: CASWNPGQGREKLFF. The CDR3 region has the DNA TGTGCCAGCTGGAACCCGGGACAGGGTCGTGAAAAACTGTTTTTT.

The chain carries TRBV11-2 and TRBJ2-7, with D perhaps TRBD1 (6 bases). Trimming left V 2 bases short and J 4 bases short, with 15 bases between. The CDR3 runs to 15 residues. Germline V gene lookup returns CDR1 SGHAT and CDR2 FQNNGV. The CDR3 DNA sequence: TGTGCCAGCAGCTTATTGCAGGGGTACTCATACGAGCAGTACTTC. This codes for CASSLLQGYSYEQYF.

The chain uses TRBV2 and TRBJ1-2, with D perhaps TRBD1 (5 bases). Germline-derived CDR1 and CDR2 are SNHLY and FYNNEI. The CDR3 totals 12 residues. The V and J ends lost 0 bases and 8 bases respectively, with 7 bases between them. CDR3 protein: CASSEARGGYTF. DNA for the CDR3: TGTGCCAGCAGTGAAGCTCGGGGGGGCTACACCTTC.

The V call is TRBV5-4, the J call TRBJ2-3; 9 bases match TRBD1. The CDR3 runs 16 residues. After removal of 1 base from V and 2 bases from J, the junction contained 5 bases not matched to a gene. Germline V lookup: CDR1 SGHNT, CDR2 YYREEE (reference sequence). CDR3 amino acids: CASSLQRDRVTDTQYF. The CDR3 nucleotides read TGTGCCAGCAGCTTGCAACGGGACAGGGTCACAGATACGCAGTATTTT.

The chain couples TRBV25-1 to TRBJ1-2; D remains unclear. This CDR3 contains 14 residues. V dropped 2 bases and J dropped 6 bases, with 13 bases sitting between them. Germline V gene lookup returns CDR1 MGHDK and CDR2 SYGVNS. CDR3 sequence reads: CASSEPAKGDGYTF. CDR3 sequence (DNA): TGTGCCAGCAGTGAACCCGCCAAGGGAGATGGCTACACCTTC.

The chain uses TRBV7-3 and TRBJ2-7; 10 nucleotides align to TRBD2. The CDR3 runs to 15 residues. The junction had 6 bases not matched to a gene; V was cut back by 2 bases and J by 5 bases. Looked up from germline, CDR1 is SGHTA and CDR2 is FQGTGA. The DNA for the CDR3 is TGTGCCAGCAGCTTATGGGCTAGCGGGAGCCACGAGCAGTACTTC. Translated, it gives CASSLWASGSHEQYF. The full variable domain, rest sourced from reference TRBV7-3 and TRBJ2-7, is GAGVSQTPSNKVTEKGKYVELRCDPISGHTALYWYRQSLGQGPEFLIYFQGTGAADDSGLPNDRFFAVRPEGSVSTLKIQRTERGDSAVYLCASSLWASGSHEQYFGPGTRLTVT.

The chain carries TRBV14 and TRBJ2-7, with a tentative D call TRBD1 (5 bases). V was pared by 1 base and J by 12 bases, with 22 bases between. There are 15 residues in the CDR3. CDR1 SGHDN and CDR2 FVKESK come from the germline V gene. CDR3 sequence (DNA): TGTGCCAGCAGCCAAGCCAGTGGGGCCGGCCGGATATGGTACTTC. The encoded protein is CASSQASGAGRIWYF.

This sequence joins TRBV10-1 and TRBJ2-3; 7 positions agree with TRBD1. V gave up 3 bases and J gave up 1 base; unmatched junction bases: 4. Germline CDR1 reads WNHNN; CDR2 reads SYGVQD (reference sequence). The CDR3 spans 15 residues. The CDR3 nucleotides are TGCGCCAGCAGTGATGGCCAGGGGGGCACAGATACGCAGTATTTT. Protein product: CASSDGQGGTDTQYF.

The chain is built from TRBV30 and TRBJ2-5; perhaps TRBD2 as D (6 bases). The germline gives CDR1 GTSNPN, CDR2 SVGIG (reference sequence). Trimming stripped 1 base from V and 3 bases from J, with 9 bases between. The CDR3 sequence is 13 residues long. The CDR3 spells CAWSEGLKETQYF. The DNA for the CDR3 is TGTGCCTGGAGTGAGGGACTTAAAGAGACCCAGTACTTC.

The chain couples TRBV2 to TRBJ2-2; 13 bases map to TRBD2. Trimming took 6 bases from V and 4 from J; bases not matched to a gene: 8. The V gene's germline CDR1 is SNHLY and CDR2 FYNNEI. The CDR3 extends over 17 amino acids. The DNA of the CDR3 is TGTGCCAGCAGCCTACTAGCGGGGGGGCCGGGCACCGGGGAGCTGTTTTTT. The encoded protein is CASSLLAGGPGTGELFF.

The gene calls are TRBV24-1 and TRBJ1-2; a weak D match, TRBD1 (5 bases). In germline, CDR1 is KGHDR, CDR2 SFDVKD. Trimming stripped 2 bases from V and 4 bases from J, with 10 bases between. This CDR3 has 14 residues. Written as DNA, the CDR3 is TGTGCCACCAGTGATTCATTACAGGCCTATGGCTACACCTTC. It yields the protein CATSDSLQAYGYTF.

The table lists this clone with a few counts. This chain uses TRBV30 with TRBJ1-2; D may be TRBD1 (6 bases). Germline V gene data show CDR1 as GTSNPN and CDR2 as SVGIG (reference sequence). V was clipped by 5 bases and J by 0 bases, with 10 bases between them. This CDR3 spans 13 amino acids. CDR3 residues: CAWETGSNYGYTF. CDR3 nucleotides: TGTGCCTGGGAGACAGGATCTAACTATGGCTACACCTTC. The variable domain in full, with the rest retrieved from reference TRBV30 and TRBJ1-2, is SQTIHQWPATLVQPVGSPLSLECTVEGTSNPNLYWYRQAAGRGLQLLFYSVGIGQISSEVPQNLSASRPQDRQFILSSKKLLLSDSGFYLCAWETGSNYGYTFGSGTRLTVV.

This chain links TRBV7-9 with TRBJ2-7; 9 bases line up with TRBD2. The trim removed 5 bases at V and 2 bases at J, leaving 4 bases unmatched. The germline CDR1 and CDR2 sequences are SEHNR and FQNEAQ (reference sequence). This CDR3 region has 14 residues. The CDR3 is CASSPLAGAYEQYF. The CDR3 DNA sequence: TGTGCCAGCAGCCCTTTAGCGGGGGCCTACGAGCAGTACTTC.

The V gene is TRBV7-9, the J gene TRBJ1-1, with TRBD1 matching 8 bases. V gave up 4 bases and J gave up 1 base; unmatched junction bases: 2. The CDR3 contains 14 residues. The germline V gene encodes CDR1 SEHNR and CDR2 FQNEAQ (reference sequence). The CDR3 DNA follows: TGTGCCAGCAGCTCCACAGGGGGGAACACTGAAGCTTTCTTT. This translates into CASSSTGGNTEAFF.

The chain uses TRBV6-5 and TRBJ1-1, with 7 bases aligning to TRBD1. CDR1 and CDR2 from the germline V gene are MNHEY and SVGAGI. The V segment lost 8 bases and the J segment 4 bases; nucleotides outside the gene matches: 7. This CDR3 contains 13 residues. CDR3 sequence (DNA): TGTGCCAGCCGTCGACAGGGCGTCACTGAAGCTTTCTTT. It yields the protein CASRRQGVTEAFF.

The rearrangement links TRBV29-1 to TRBJ2-7, with TRBD2 as a possible D gene (5 bases). Deletions cut 6 bases from V and 0 bases from J, with 15 bases between. Germline lookup yields CDR1 SQVTM and CDR2 ANQGSEA. The CDR3 is 14 residues long. The CDR3 loop reads CSVEDPADSYEQYF. The CDR3 coding sequence is TGCAGCGTGGAGGACCCAGCCGACTCCTACGAGCAGTACTTC.

This sequence joins TRBV7-9 and TRBJ2-3; tentative D call: TRBD1 (5 bases). CDR3 length: 16 residues. Trimming took off 2 bases at V and 4 bases at J, with 16 bases between the two ends. Germline lookup yields CDR1 SEHNR and CDR2 FQNEAQ (reference sequence). CDR3 sequence reads: CASSLFGQGGADTQYF. CDR3 in DNA: TGTGCCAGCAGCTTATTTGGTCAGGGTGGAGCAGATACGCAGTATTTT.